This T cell receptor (beta chain) appears in the sequencing data of a study of siplizumab effects on memory and regulatory T cells. Assaying covered about 10^5 TCR templates per sample. TCRdb's copy holds only in-frame clones and misses some; the assay was immunoSEQ multiplex PCR. The data show 100,000 to 110,000 clones, about nine tenths seen once. With regard to this clone: Its specificity is unknown.

Overall study results and limits: Mean Treg-derived proportions of mappable alloreactive CD4+ clones were approximately 69% for siplizumab and about 30% for controls.

After removal of 9 bases from V and 3 bases from J, the junction contained 11 bases not matched to a gene. This CDR3 contains 15 residues. Germline V gene lookup returns CDR1 SGHNT and CDR2 YYREEE (reference sequence). Sequencing was done on a sample of CD4+ T cells sorted from blood. This TCR was sampled from a human donor in good health. V is TRBV5-4 and J is TRBJ2-3; TRBD1 matches 9 bases. CDR3 region: CATIKPGQGTDTQYF. CDR3 DNA sequence: TGTGCCACCATAAAACCGGGACAGGGAACAGATACGCAGTATTTT.